Listed below are T cell receptor beta chains from one sample, sequenced in a study of T cells after posttransplantation cyclophosphamide. Using immunoSEQ multiplex PCR, the repertoire was profiled, and TCRdb retains in-frame clones only, with some absent. Recorded here are tens of thousands of clones, none singletons. Sequenced sample: PBMCs. Receptor source: a woman in her thirties in good health and a related stem cell transplant donor. Both conserved end residues are part of each CDR3. A D gene is named only where the DNA matches it firmly. Clone size, where shown, is once, few, many, or a class for clones that have expanded.

v_gene,d_gene,j_gene,len,abundance,CDR3nt,CDR3aa
TRBV6-2/TRBV6-3,TRBD2,TRBJ2-5,16,many,TGTGCCAGCAGTTACTGGCGGGGGGATCCCCAAGAGACCCAGTACTTC,CASSYWRGDPQETQYF
TRBV29-1,-,TRBJ1-6,13,many,TGCAGCGCAGGGTGGGGGGATAATTCACCCCTCCACTTT,CSAGWGDNSPLHF
TRBV25-1,-,TRBJ1-1,16,-,TGTGCCAGCAGTGAACAGGGGCGCGCTTATGGTGGGGAAGCTTTCTTT,CASSEQGRAYGGEAFF
TRBV4-3,TRBD1,TRBJ1-4,16,-,TGCGCCAGCAGCCAAAAAGCCGGGACAGGGGGCGAAAAACTGTTTTTT,CASSQKAGTGGEKLFF
TRBV6-5,TRBD1,TRBJ1-1,14,many,TGTGCCAGCAGTATGACAGGGGTTGGATCTGAAGCTTTCTTT,CASSMTGVGSEAFF
TRBV5-4,TRBD1,TRBJ1-2,13,many,TGTGCCAGCGGTCGGGACAGGGGAGACGGCTACACCTTC,CASGRDRGDGYTF
TRBV9,-,TRBJ2-7,15,-,TGTGCCAGCAGCGTAGGAGGTTCCAGCTCCTACGAGCAGTACTTC,CASSVGGSSSYEQYF
TRBV18,TRBD1,TRBJ1-3,15,many,TGTGCCAGCTCACCTAGGGACAGCTCTGGAAACACCATATATTTT,CASSPRDSSGNTIYF
TRBV5-4,-,TRBJ2-1,12,many,TGTGCCAGCAGCTTGAGGGACAATGAGCAGTTCTTC,CASSLRDNEQFF
TRBV5-1,-,TRBJ1-2,13,many,TGCGCCAGCAGCTTTCGCAGGAACTATGGCTACACCTTC,CASSFRRNYGYTF
TRBV4-3,-,TRBJ2-3,17,-,TGCGCCAGCAGCCAAGCCCCAGGGGGGACTAGTGGGGATACGCAGTATTTT,CASSQAPGGTSGDTQYF
TRBV25-1,-,TRBJ2-5,16,-,TGTGCCAGCAGTGAATTCCCGCTAGTTGGCCAAGAGACCCAGTACTTC,CASSEFPLVGQETQYF
TRBV19,TRBD1,TRBJ1-1,14,many,TGTGCCAGTAGTCACAGGGGGCGCGGCACTGAAGCTTTCTTT,CASSHRGRGTEAFF
TRBV5-8,TRBD1,TRBJ1-2,15,many,TGTGCCAGCAGCTTTCGACAGGGTGGGATAACGGGCTACACCTTC,CASSFRQGGITGYTF
TRBV7-9,TRBD2,TRBJ2-7,13,many,TGTGCCAGCAGCTTAGCGCTCGCGGGGGTGCAGTACTTC,CASSLALAGVQYF
TRBV7-8,-,TRBJ1-2,13,many,TGTGCCAGCAGCCCGCCGGGGACTCCCGGCTACACCTTC,CASSPPGTPGYTF
TRBV7-2,-,TRBJ1-4,14,many,TGTGCCAGCAGCGTAGTGAGGGGTAATGAAAAACTGTTTTTT,CASSVVRGNEKLFF
TRBV5-5,-,TRBJ1-2,17,many,TGTGCCAGCACCCGGGGTGATTTAGTAGTAGGGGGCTATGGCTACACCTTC,CASTRGDLVVGGYGYTF